This TCR beta chain was documented in a study of blood T cell repertoires in COVID-19. Libraries were prepared by immunoSEQ multiplex PCR; TCRdb keeps only in-frame clonotypes and omits some of them. Altogether about 240,000 clones are present, 82% being singletons, with the ten largest covering 3.4%. Per germline, CDR1 MNHEY and CDR2 SVGEGT. CDR3 length: 16 residues. The ends lost 0 bases at V and 3 bases at J; junction bases unmatched: 7. The TCR comes from a woman between 18 and 29 years old with acute or convalescent COVID-19. The sequencing input was peripheral blood. The chain employs TRBV6-2 or TRBV6-3 and TRBJ2-7, with 8 positions matching TRBD2. The CDR3 region has the DNA TGTGCCAGCAGTTACTCCAGGACTAGCCCCGACTACGAGCAGTACTTC. Translating it yields CASSYSRTSPDYEQYF.